The 20 T cell receptor beta chains below all came from one sample that was sequenced in a study of PD-L1 blockade in urothelial cancer. Specified time point: pretreatment peripheral blood. The method was immunoSEQ multiplex PCR; TCRdb's version includes in-frame clones alone and lacks a portion of them. The profile shows tens of thousands of clones, about four fifths of them singletons. Material: PBMCs, obtained around atezolizumab (anti-PD-L1) treatment. All receptors derive from a man between 65 and 80 years old with urothelial cancer.

The chain is built from TRBV14 and TRBJ1-1, with a weak D call TRBD1 (6 bases). Per germline, CDR1 SGHDN and CDR2 FVKESK. The CDR3 consists of 14 residues. V was shortened by 4 bases and J by 5 bases, with 14 bases between the two germline ends. This CDR3 reads CASSREITGTEAFF. In DNA, the CDR3 is TGTGCCAGCAGCCGGGAGATCACAGGGACTGAAGCTTTCTTT. Full variable domain (outside the CDR3, taken from reference TRBV14 and TRBJ1-1): EAGVTQFPSHSVIEKGQTVTLRCDPISGHDNLYWYRRVMGKEIKFLLHFVKESKQDESGMPNNRFLAERTGGTYSTLKVQPAELEDSGVYFCASSREITGTEAFFGQGTRLTVV.

CDR3 region: CASSGRDYNQPQHF. In DNA, the CDR3 is TGTGCCAGCAGTGGCCGGGACTACAATCAGCCCCAGCATTTT. V gene TRBV25-1 combines with J gene TRBJ1-5; D is perhaps TRBD1 (5 bases). CDR3 length equals 14 residues. CDR1 is MGHDK and CDR2 is SYGVNS in the germline V gene. V was pared by 4 bases and J by 3 bases, with 10 bases between.

This chain connects TRBV5-4 to TRBJ2-2; 8 bases are shared with TRBD2. V shed 2 bases and J 0 bases; nucleotides not matched to a gene: 0. Germline V gives CDR1 SGHNT, CDR2 YYREEE (reference sequence). CDR3 length: 15 residues. CDR3 coding DNA: TGTGCCAGCAGCTTTAGCGGGGCGAACACCGGGGAGCTGTTTTTT. This gives the protein CASSFSGANTGELFF.

CDR3 region: CASSDGGANTGELFF. CDR3 bases: TGTGCCAGCAGTGATGGGGGGGCGAACACCGGGGAGCTGTTTTTT. This chain joins TRBV2 and TRBJ2-2; 7 bases align to TRBD2. Germline loops: CDR1 SNHLY, CDR2 FYNNEI. Trimming cost V 3 bases and J 0 bases; bases outside gene matches: 1. The CDR3 loop spans 15 amino acids.

CDR3 DNA: TGTGCCAGCAGTAAACGGGGATCCGGCGGGGGGCTCCAAGAGACCCAGTACTTC. Its translation: CASSKRGSGGGLQETQYF. The chain employs TRBV2 and TRBJ2-5; 8 positions agree with TRBD2. The germline gives CDR1 SNHLY, CDR2 FYNNEI. V shed 5 bases and J 1 base; nucleotides not matched to a gene: 15. This CDR3 contains 18 residues. Full variable domain (rest looked up from reference TRBV2 and TRBJ2-5): EPEVTQTPSHQVTQMGQEVILRCVPISNHLYFYWYRQILGQKVEFLVSFYNNEISEKSEIFDDQFSVERPDGSNFTLKIRSTKLEDSAMYFCASSKRGSGGGLQETQYFGPGTRLLVL.

The V and J genes are TRBV5-1 and TRBJ1-4; 7 nucleotides match TRBD1. The V gene's germline CDR1 is SGHRS and CDR2 YFSETQ. This CDR3 region has 15 residues. V gave up 5 bases and J gave up 3 bases; unmatched junction bases: 7. The chain's CDR3 is CASREGQSPNEKLFF. The DNA for the CDR3 is TGCGCCAGCAGAGAGGGACAGAGCCCTAATGAAAAACTGTTTTTT.

This clone came up a few times. This chain links TRBV29-1 with TRBJ2-5; 9 bases are a match to TRBD2. The CDR3 length is 14 residues. Germline V lookup: CDR1 SQVTM, CDR2 ANQGSEA. The V and J ends lost 1 base and 9 bases, in that order; junction bases with no gene match: 9. This CDR3 reads CSVEGAGGVRAQYF. For the CDR3, the DNA is TGCAGCGTTGAAGGGGCGGGGGGGGTCCGGGCCCAGTACTTC.

V usage is TRBV10-3 and J usage is TRBJ2-7, with D perhaps matching TRBD1 (5 bases). Trimming cost V 7 bases and J 3 bases, with 10 bases left between them. From germline, CDR1 is ENHRY and CDR2 SYGVKD. CDR3 length: 12 residues. The CDR3, as DNA: TGTGCCATCAAACAGGATCTCTACGAGCAGTACTTC. Protein sequence: CAIKQDLYEQYF.

This clone was detected only a few times. The CDR3 here is CASSLVVQVGTEAFF. CDR3 nucleotides: TGTGCCAGCAGCTTAGTCGTACAGGTGGGGACTGAAGCTTTCTTT. This chain connects TRBV7-9 to TRBJ1-1; TRBD1 might be the D (5 bases). V shed 1 base and J shed 5 bases, with 14 bases lying between them. The CDR3 is 15 residues long. CDR1 and CDR2 from the germline V gene are SEHNR and FQNEAQ (reference sequence). Full variable domain (missing parts from reference TRBV7-9 and TRBJ1-1): DTGVSQNPRHKITKRGQNVTFRCDPISEHNRLYWYRQTLGQGPEFLTYFQNEAQLEKSRLLSDRFSAERPKGSFSTLEIQRTEQGDSAMYLCASSLVVQVGTEAFFGQGTRLTVV.

The genes are TRBV7-9 and TRBJ2-7; 9 nucleotides match TRBD1. This CDR3 spans 14 amino acids. The V gene end was trimmed by 4 bases and the J gene end by 4 bases; junction bases not matched to a gene: 5. Germline lookup yields CDR1 SEHNR and CDR2 FQNEAQ (reference sequence). CDR3 sequence reads: CASSSSGQGYEQYF. The CDR3 region has the DNA TGTGCCAGCAGCTCCTCGGGACAGGGATACGAGCAGTACTTC.

This chain links TRBV5-1 with TRBJ1-1; possibly TRBD1 for D (6 bases). The germline gives CDR1 SGHRS, CDR2 YFSETQ. This CDR3 spans 14 amino acids. Trimming pared 2 bases from V and 4 bases from J, leaving 12 bases between. The CDR3 spells CASSFEGGGTEAFF. CDR3 in DNA: TGCGCCAGCAGCTTTGAGGGGGGGGGCACTGAAGCTTTCTTT.

The chain has TRBV5-5 and TRBJ1-4; TRBD1 might be the D (5 bases). This CDR3 has 14 amino acids. V lost 0 bases, J lost 3 bases, and 6 bases lay in between. Germline V gene sequence: CDR1 SGHKS, CDR2 YYEKEE (reference sequence). CDR3 loop: CASSLGGPNEKLFF. CDR3 DNA: TGTGCCAGCAGCTTGGGGGGCCCTAATGAAAAACTGTTTTTT.

This chain joins TRBV12-5 and TRBJ2-7; 10 bases are a match to TRBD1. The V and J ends lost 1 base and 2 bases, in that order; junction bases with no gene match: 2. The CDR3 runs 15 residues. Germline V gene data show CDR1 as LGHNT and CDR2 as FRNRAP. CDR3 sequence (DNA): TGTGCTAGTGGTTTGGGACAGGGGGCAACCTACGAGCAGTACTTC. Translation: CASGLGQGATYEQYF.

V and J are TRBV5-1 and TRBJ2-2; D perhaps matches TRBD1 (6 bases). V was cut by 5 bases and J by 0 bases, with 11 bases left in between. The CDR3 is 15 residues long. The V gene's germline CDR1 is SGHRS and CDR2 YFSETQ. The CDR3 reads CASSPGTTNTGELFF. CDR3 bases: TGCGCCAGCAGTCCCGGGACAACGAACACCGGGGAGCTGTTTTTT.

J is TRBJ2-7 and V is TRBV27; D is perhaps TRBD1 (6 bases). The germline gives CDR1 MNHEY, CDR2 SMNVEV (reference sequence). The V gene lost 6 bases and the J gene lost 2 bases, with 20 bases spanning the gap. The CDR3 length is 16 residues. CDR3 loop: CASSLRWGQSAYEQYF. The CDR3 nucleotides read TGTGCCAGCAGCCTAAGATGGGGGCAGTCTGCCTACGAGCAGTACTTC.

The J gene is TRBJ2-7, the V gene TRBV28; 9 bases fit TRBD1. This CDR3 is 14 amino acids long. Germline V gene sequence: CDR1 MDHEN, CDR2 SYDVKM. V was pared by 5 bases and J by 5 bases, with 7 bases of the junction left unmatched. The CDR3 is CASSTGTGRNEQYF. CDR3 coding DNA: TGTGCCAGCAGTACCGGGACAGGGCGGAACGAGCAGTACTTC. The entire variable domain, with the rest obtained from reference TRBV28 and TRBJ2-7, is as follows: DVKVTQSSRYLVKRTGEKVFLECVQDMDHENMFWYRQDPGLGLRLIYFSYDVKMKEKGDIPEGYSVSREKKERFSLILESASTNQTSMYLCASSTGTGRNEQYFGPGTRLTVT.

This chain joins TRBV5-1 and TRBJ2-5, with D possibly being TRBD2 (5 bases). Trimming stripped 0 bases from V and 5 bases from J, with 14 bases between. The CDR3 runs 15 residues. In germline, CDR1 is SGHRS, CDR2 YFSETQ. Written as DNA, the CDR3 is TGCGCCAGCAGCTTGGGGGCGGGTTTGGGCGAGACCCAGTACTTC. This codes for CASSLGAGLGETQYF.

The chain is built from TRBV12-5 and TRBJ1-3; D gene uncertain. The length of the CDR3 is 16 residues. The V and J ends lost 3 bases and 0 bases respectively, with 12 bases between them. Germline loops: CDR1 LGHNT, CDR2 FRNRAP. CDR3 protein: CASGFGVSTSGNTIYF. The CDR3 nucleotides read TGTGCTAGTGGTTTCGGGGTATCGACCTCTGGAAACACCATATATTTT.

V usage is TRBV29-1 and J usage is TRBJ2-1; D remains ambiguous. CDR3 size: 9 residues. V was clipped by 7 bases and J by 6 bases, with 4 bases between them. CDR1 is SQVTM, CDR2 ANQGSEA, per germline. Here the CDR3 reads CSAGNEQFF. The CDR3 region has the DNA TGCAGCGCGGGCAATGAGCAGTTCTTC.

CDR3 amino acids: CASSLGTSGRRLEETQYF. CDR3 coding DNA: TGTGCCAGCAGCTTAGGGACTAGCGGGAGAAGGTTGGAGGAGACCCAGTACTTC. The V call is TRBV9, the J call TRBJ2-5; 14 nucleotides match TRBD2. Germline CDR1 reads SGDLS; CDR2 reads YYNGEE. J lost 5 bases, V lost 4 bases, and 13 bases had no gene match. This CDR3 region has 18 residues.